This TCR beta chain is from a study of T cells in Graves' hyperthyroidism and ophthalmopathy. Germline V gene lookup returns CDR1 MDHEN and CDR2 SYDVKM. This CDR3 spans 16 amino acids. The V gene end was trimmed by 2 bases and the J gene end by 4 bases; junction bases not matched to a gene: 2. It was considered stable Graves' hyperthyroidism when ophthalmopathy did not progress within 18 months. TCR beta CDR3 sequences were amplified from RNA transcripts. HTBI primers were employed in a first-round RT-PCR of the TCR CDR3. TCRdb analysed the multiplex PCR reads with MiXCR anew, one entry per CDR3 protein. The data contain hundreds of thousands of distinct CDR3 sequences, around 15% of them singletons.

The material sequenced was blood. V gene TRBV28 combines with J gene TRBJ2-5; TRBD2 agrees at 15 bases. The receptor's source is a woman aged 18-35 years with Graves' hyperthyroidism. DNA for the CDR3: TGTGCCAGCAGTTTAGGGACTAGCGGGAGGTCAGAGACCCAGTACTTC. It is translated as CASSLGTSGRSETQYF.